The rows below give T cell receptor beta chains drawn from one sample of a study of T cells in Graves' hyperthyroidism and ophthalmopathy. TCRdb processed the multiplex PCR reads anew with MiXCR; each CDR3 protein has one entry. The sample shows around 600,000 distinct CDR3 sequences, roughly 15% of them seen only once. Sequenced input: blood. The receptors were gathered from a woman in her forties or fifties with Graves' ophthalmopathy. Each CDR3 is given with its conserved first and last residue. A D gene is named only where the DNA matches it firmly. Expanded clones get a size class; other rows say once, few or many, or leave the size out.

D gene: TRBD1
clone size: many
J gene: TRBJ1-2
CDR3 length: 21
V gene: TRBV6-2/TRBV6-3
CDR3 DNA: TGTGCCAGCAGACCAAGGACAGGGTTGAACTTCATGACACCCGGCGGCCATGGCTACACCTTC
CDR3 protein: CASRPRTGLNFMTPGGHGYTF

D gene: .
clone size: .
J gene: TRBJ2-1
CDR3 length: 11
V gene: TRBV7-9
CDR3 DNA: TGTGCCAGCATTTCCGAGAATGAGCAGTTCTTC
CDR3 protein: CASISENEQFF

D gene: TRBD2
clone size: many
J gene: TRBJ2-3
CDR3 length: 16
V gene: TRBV29-1
CDR3 DNA: TGCAGCGTTGGTAAACGGGCGGGAGGAGGCACAGATACGCAGTATTTT
CDR3 protein: CSVGKRAGGGTDTQYF

D gene: .
clone size: few
J gene: TRBJ2-7
CDR3 length: 11
V gene: TRBV12-3/TRBV12-4
CDR3 DNA: TGTGCCAGCAGTAAAAACTACGAGCAGTACTTC
CDR3 protein: CASSKNYEQYF

D gene: TRBD1
clone size: .
J gene: TRBJ2-5
CDR3 length: 13
V gene: TRBV5-1
CDR3 DNA: TGCGCCAGCAGCCCAAAAGGGACAGGGGCCTTGTACTTC
CDR3 protein: CASSPKGTGALYF

D gene: TRBD2
clone size: many
J gene: TRBJ2-1
CDR3 length: 20
V gene: TRBV5-1
CDR3 DNA: TGCGCCAGCAGCTTGGATCATCGCCCTAGCGGGCCACTCCGGTACAATGAGCAGTTCTTC
CDR3 protein: CASSLDHRPSGPLRYNEQFF

D gene: .
clone size: .
J gene: TRBJ1-3
CDR3 length: 15
V gene: TRBV10-3
CDR3 DNA: TGTGCCATCGTAGACCGAGAACGGGCTGGAAACACCATGTATTTT
CDR3 protein: CAIVDRERAGNTMYF

D gene: .
clone size: many
J gene: TRBJ2-7
CDR3 length: 16
V gene: TRBV7-2
CDR3 DNA: TGTGCCAGCAGCTCTAATAGCGGACTAATCTCCTACGAGCAGTACTTC
CDR3 protein: CASSSNSGLISYEQYF

D gene: .
clone size: .
J gene: TRBJ2-7
CDR3 length: 15
V gene: TRBV25-1
CDR3 DNA: TGTGCCAGCAGTGAATTATCGGGGCAGGCCTACGAGCAGTACTTC
CDR3 protein: CASSELSGQAYEQYF

D gene: .
clone size: .
J gene: TRBJ2-5
CDR3 length: 13
V gene: TRBV29-1
CDR3 DNA: TGCAGCGTTGAAGTGGTCGTTGGAGAGACCCAGTACTTC
CDR3 protein: CSVEVVVGETQYF

D gene: .
clone size: many
J gene: TRBJ2-7
CDR3 length: 14
V gene: TRBV20-1
CDR3 DNA: TGCAGTGCTCTACCGGCTAGGAATATCTACGAGCAGTACTTC
CDR3 protein: CSALPARNIYEQYF

D gene: TRBD2
clone size: .
J gene: TRBJ2-1
CDR3 length: 16
V gene: TRBV27
CDR3 DNA: TGTGCCAGCAGTACCCCGACTAGCGGCCAATACAATGAGCAGTTCTTC
CDR3 protein: CASSTPTSGQYNEQFF

D gene: TRBD2
clone size: .
J gene: TRBJ2-2
CDR3 length: 15
V gene: TRBV9
CDR3 DNA: TGTGCCAGCAGCGTAGCGGGAGGAATCACCGGGGAGCTGTTTTTT
CDR3 protein: CASSVAGGITGELFF

D gene: TRBD2
clone size: many
J gene: TRBJ2-7
CDR3 length: 16
V gene: TRBV27
CDR3 DNA: TGTGCCAGCAGTTTATCAACGGACGGGGGGTACTACGAGCAGTACTTC
CDR3 protein: CASSLSTDGGYYEQYF

D gene: .
clone size: .
J gene: TRBJ2-3
CDR3 length: 13
V gene: TRBV29-1
CDR3 DNA: TGCAGCGTAGACACTATTAGCGGAGATACGCAGTATTTT
CDR3 protein: CSVDTISGDTQYF

D gene: .
clone size: .
J gene: TRBJ2-2
CDR3 length: 16
V gene: TRBV7-3
CDR3 DNA: TGTGCCAGCAGCCTACCCACTATCGCGAACACCGGGGAGCTGTTTTTT
CDR3 protein: CASSLPTIANTGELFF

D gene: .
clone size: few
J gene: TRBJ1-5
CDR3 length: 14
V gene: TRBV6-2/TRBV6-3
CDR3 DNA: TGTGCCAGCAGTTACGAGGGGCGTTGGCAGCCCCAGCATTTT
CDR3 protein: CASSYEGRWQPQHF

D gene: TRBD2
clone size: many
J gene: TRBJ2-7
CDR3 length: 16
V gene: TRBV29-1
CDR3 DNA: TGCAGCGTCGGAAAAAATGCCGGGACTAGAGTTGGCGAGCAGTACTTC
CDR3 protein: CSVGKNAGTRVGEQYF

D gene: TRBD2
clone size: .
J gene: TRBJ2-1
CDR3 length: 15
V gene: TRBV19
CDR3 DNA: TGTGCCAGTAGTATAGAGCTAGCGGGAGGGAATGAGCAGTTCTTC
CDR3 protein: CASSIELAGGNEQFF

D gene: .
clone size: .
J gene: TRBJ2-3
CDR3 length: 15
V gene: TRBV7-9
CDR3 DNA: TGTGCCAGCAGCTTCAGTAGCTCCGACACAGATACGCAGTATTTT
CDR3 protein: CASSFSSSDTDTQYF

D gene: .
clone size: .
J gene: TRBJ2-5
CDR3 length: 17
V gene: TRBV7-3
CDR3 DNA: TGTGCCAGCAGCTTTGGGGACGTGGAGAAGAGGCAAGAGACCCAGTACTTC
CDR3 protein: CASSFGDVEKRQETQYF

D gene: TRBD2
clone size: many
J gene: TRBJ2-7
CDR3 length: 14
V gene: TRBV28
CDR3 DNA: TGTGCCAGCAGTTTCCTAGCGGGAGTTGGAGAGCAGTACTTC
CDR3 protein: CASSFLAGVGEQYF

D gene: TRBD2
clone size: .
J gene: TRBJ2-7
CDR3 length: 15
V gene: TRBV28
CDR3 DNA: TGTGCCAGCAGACCGACTAGCGGGGGTCCGGACGAGCAGTACTTC
CDR3 protein: CASRPTSGGPDEQYF

D gene: .
clone size: many
J gene: TRBJ1-5
CDR3 length: 16
V gene: TRBV27
CDR3 DNA: TGTGCCAGCAGGAACCAGGGCTCCCCCTCTAATCAGCCCCAGCATTTT
CDR3 protein: CASRNQGSPSNQPQHF

D gene: TRBD2
clone size: .
J gene: TRBJ2-1
CDR3 length: 18
V gene: TRBV20-1
CDR3 DNA: TGCAGTGCTAGAGAAGGTAGCGGGAGGCCCATATCCTACAATGAGCAGTTCTTC
CDR3 protein: CSAREGSGRPISYNEQFF

D gene: .
clone size: .
J gene: TRBJ2-2
CDR3 length: 19
V gene: TRBV5-5
CDR3 DNA: TGTGCCAGCAGCTTGGATTTCAGCTCGACGAGAGTCCTCACCGGGGAGCTGTTTTTT
CDR3 protein: CASSLDFSSTRVLTGELFF

D gene: .
clone size: .
J gene: TRBJ2-1
CDR3 length: 12
V gene: TRBV6-1
CDR3 DNA: TGTGCCAGCAGTAGACTAGGAAATGAGCAGTTCTTC
CDR3 protein: CASSRLGNEQFF

D gene: TRBD2
clone size: many
J gene: TRBJ2-3
CDR3 length: 16
V gene: TRBV12-3/TRBV12-4
CDR3 DNA: TGTGCCAGCAGCCTGTGGGCTAGCGGGATAATTGATACGCAGTATTTT
CDR3 protein: CASSLWASGIIDTQYF

D gene: .
clone size: many
J gene: TRBJ2-1
CDR3 length: 15
V gene: TRBV13
CDR3 DNA: TGTGCCAGCAGCATAGGGAAAGGAGCCTACAATGAGCAGTTCTTC
CDR3 protein: CASSIGKGAYNEQFF

D gene: .
clone size: many
J gene: TRBJ2-7
CDR3 length: 16
V gene: TRBV7-2
CDR3 DNA: TGTGCCAGCAGCCCCGACCTGGCGTCCCGATCCTACGAGCAGTACTTC
CDR3 protein: CASSPDLASRSYEQYF

D gene: TRBD1
clone size: many
J gene: TRBJ2-2
CDR3 length: 14
V gene: TRBV20-1
CDR3 DNA: TGCAGTGCTATTTCCAGGGGGCCCACCGGGGAGCTGTTTTTT
CDR3 protein: CSAISRGPTGELFF

D gene: .
clone size: many
J gene: TRBJ1-4
CDR3 length: 18
V gene: TRBV3-1
CDR3 DNA: TGTGCCAGCAGCCAAGTCGGAGAAGAAGGGGCGCGTAGGGAAAAACTGTTTTTT
CDR3 protein: CASSQVGEEGARREKLFF

D gene: .
clone size: many
J gene: TRBJ2-7
CDR3 length: 13
V gene: TRBV11-2
CDR3 DNA: TGTGCCAGCAGCTTAACGGGGCAGGGCGAGCAGTACTTC
CDR3 protein: CASSLTGQGEQYF

D gene: .
clone size: .
J gene: TRBJ2-5
CDR3 length: 13
V gene: TRBV24-1
CDR3 DNA: TGTGCCACCAGTGAAAACTACCAAGAGACCCAGTACTTC
CDR3 protein: CATSENYQETQYF

D gene: .
clone size: .
J gene: TRBJ2-1
CDR3 length: 11
V gene: TRBV29-1
CDR3 DNA: TGCAGCGTTGGGACCTACAATGAGCAGTTCTTC
CDR3 protein: CSVGTYNEQFF

D gene: .
clone size: .
J gene: TRBJ2-7
CDR3 length: 15
V gene: TRBV6-2/TRBV6-3
CDR3 DNA: TGTGCCAGCACCGAACGGGGACCGAGACACTACGAGCAGTACTTC
CDR3 protein: CASTERGPRHYEQYF

D gene: TRBD2
clone size: many
J gene: TRBJ2-7
CDR3 length: 15
V gene: TRBV6-1
CDR3 DNA: TGTGCCAGCAGTACCCTAGCGGGAGGTGGATACGAGCAGTACTTC
CDR3 protein: CASSTLAGGGYEQYF

D gene: .
clone size: many
J gene: TRBJ2-2
CDR3 length: 15
V gene: TRBV11-2
CDR3 DNA: TGTGCCAGCAGCTTCCTGTTCGCGAACACCGGGGAGCTGTTTTTT
CDR3 protein: CASSFLFANTGELFF

D gene: .
clone size: .
J gene: TRBJ1-2
CDR3 length: 16
V gene: TRBV4-1
CDR3 DNA: TGCGCCAGCAGCCAAGAGGGGGGCCAACTGGGCTATGGCTACACCTTC
CDR3 protein: CASSQEGGQLGYGYTF

D gene: .
clone size: few
J gene: TRBJ2-4
CDR3 length: 17
V gene: TRBV3-2
CDR3 DNA: TGTGCCAGCAGCCAAGAGGGGGCCCAGAAGGCCAAAAACATTCAGTACTTC
CDR3 protein: CASSQEGAQKAKNIQYF

D gene: TRBD1
clone size: many
J gene: TRBJ1-5
CDR3 length: 15
V gene: TRBV12-3/TRBV12-4
CDR3 DNA: TGTGCCAGCAGTTTTCGGACAGGGGAGGATCAGCCCCAGCATTTT
CDR3 protein: CASSFRTGEDQPQHF

D gene: TRBD2
clone size: .
J gene: TRBJ2-2
CDR3 length: 18
V gene: TRBV18
CDR3 DNA: TGTGCCAGCTCACCAGATAAGCTTCGCGGGAGACCCACCGGGGAGCTGTGTTTT
CDR3 protein: CASSPDKLRGRPTGELCF

D gene: .
clone size: many
J gene: TRBJ2-7
CDR3 length: 14
V gene: TRBV30
CDR3 DNA: TGTGCCTGGAGTGTATACGGCAGGCTCTACGAGCAGTACTTC
CDR3 protein: CAWSVYGRLYEQYF

D gene: .
clone size: many
J gene: TRBJ1-3
CDR3 length: 15
V gene: TRBV28
CDR3 DNA: TGTGCCAGCAGGTTACGGGGGAGCTCTGGAAACACCATATATTTT
CDR3 protein: CASRLRGSSGNTIYF

D gene: .
clone size: .
J gene: TRBJ1-5
CDR3 length: 13
V gene: TRBV12-3/TRBV12-4
CDR3 DNA: TGTGCCAGCAGTTGGACAGATTATCAGCCCCAGCATTTT
CDR3 protein: CASSWTDYQPQHF

D gene: .
clone size: few
J gene: TRBJ2-6
CDR3 length: 15
V gene: TRBV5-4
CDR3 DNA: TGTGCCAGCTCTTTGGGAGACTCTGGGGCCAACGTCCTGACTTTC
CDR3 protein: CASSLGDSGANVLTF

D gene: TRBD2
clone size: many
J gene: TRBJ2-4
CDR3 length: 14
V gene: TRBV5-4
CDR3 DNA: TGTGCCAGCAGCTCGGGACTAGCAGGGGGCATTCAGTACTTC
CDR3 protein: CASSSGLAGGIQYF

D gene: .
clone size: .
J gene: TRBJ2-7
CDR3 length: 15
V gene: TRBV4-3
CDR3 DNA: TGCGCCAGCAGCCAAGATGTAAGCGGAGTCTACGAGCAGTACTTC
CDR3 protein: CASSQDVSGVYEQYF

D gene: .
clone size: many
J gene: TRBJ1-1
CDR3 length: 12
V gene: TRBV20-1
CDR3 DNA: TGCAGTGCTACCAGTTTATCGGATAAAGCTTTCTTT
CDR3 protein: CSATSLSDKAFF

D gene: .
clone size: many
J gene: TRBJ1-2
CDR3 length: 12
V gene: TRBV3-1
CDR3 DNA: TGTGCCAGCAGCCAAGGGCTCGATGGCTACACCTTC
CDR3 protein: CASSQGLDGYTF

D gene: .
clone size: many
J gene: TRBJ1-1
CDR3 length: 13
V gene: TRBV20-1
CDR3 DNA: TGCAGTGGGGGGGGGAACCTGAACACTGAAGCTTTCTTT
CDR3 protein: CSGGGNLNTEAFF

D gene: .
clone size: many
J gene: TRBJ1-1
CDR3 length: 15
V gene: TRBV5-6
CDR3 DNA: TGTGCCAGCAGCTTTGTCTCCAGCTATTCCACTGAAGCTTTCTTT
CDR3 protein: CASSFVSSYSTEAFF

D gene: .
clone size: .
J gene: TRBJ2-1
CDR3 length: 16
V gene: TRBV9
CDR3 DNA: TGTGCCAGCAGCGTACTAGGGGGAGGACCCTACAATGAGCAGTTCTTC
CDR3 protein: CASSVLGGGPYNEQFF

D gene: .
clone size: many
J gene: TRBJ2-7
CDR3 length: 15
V gene: TRBV11-2
CDR3 DNA: TGTGCCAGCAGCTTATTCGGACTCAACTCCTACGAGCAGTACTTC
CDR3 protein: CASSLFGLNSYEQYF

D gene: .
clone size: few
J gene: TRBJ2-2
CDR3 length: 17
V gene: TRBV5-1
CDR3 DNA: TGCGCCAGCAGATTAAGCGAACAGGGCCCAAACACCGGGGAGCTGTTTTTT
CDR3 protein: CASRLSEQGPNTGELFF

D gene: .
clone size: .
J gene: TRBJ1-1
CDR3 length: 22
V gene: TRBV2
CDR3 DNA: .
CDR3 protein: CASSFYICSAPGRQGLNTEAFF